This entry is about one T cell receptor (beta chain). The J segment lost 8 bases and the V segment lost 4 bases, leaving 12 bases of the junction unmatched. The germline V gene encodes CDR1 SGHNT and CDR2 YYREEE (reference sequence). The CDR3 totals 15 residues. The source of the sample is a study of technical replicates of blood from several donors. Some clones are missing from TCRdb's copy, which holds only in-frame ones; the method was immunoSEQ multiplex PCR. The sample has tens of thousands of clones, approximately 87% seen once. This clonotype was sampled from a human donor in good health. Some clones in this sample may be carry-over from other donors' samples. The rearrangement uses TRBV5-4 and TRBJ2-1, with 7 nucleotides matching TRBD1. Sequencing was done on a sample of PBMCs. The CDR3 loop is CASSPEGTALYEQFF. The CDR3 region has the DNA TGTGCCAGCAGCCCCGAGGGGACAGCATTGTATGAGCAGTTCTTC.